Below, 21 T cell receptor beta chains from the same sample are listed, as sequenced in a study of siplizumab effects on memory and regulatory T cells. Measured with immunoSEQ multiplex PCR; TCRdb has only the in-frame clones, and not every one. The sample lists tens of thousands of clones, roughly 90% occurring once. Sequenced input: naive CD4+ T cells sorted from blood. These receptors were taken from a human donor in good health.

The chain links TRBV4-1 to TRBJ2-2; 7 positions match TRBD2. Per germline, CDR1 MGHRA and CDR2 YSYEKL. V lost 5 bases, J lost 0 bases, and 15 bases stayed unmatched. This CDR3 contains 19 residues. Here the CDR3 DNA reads TGCGCCAGCAGCTACGTGGTAGCGGGTCTAATCGCGAACACCGGGGAGCTGTTTTTT. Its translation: CASSYVVAGLIANTGELFF.

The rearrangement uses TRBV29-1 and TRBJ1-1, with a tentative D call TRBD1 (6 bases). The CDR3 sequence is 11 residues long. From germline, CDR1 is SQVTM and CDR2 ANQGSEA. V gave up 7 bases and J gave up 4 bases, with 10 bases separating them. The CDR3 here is CSGEGGTEAFF. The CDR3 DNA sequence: TGCAGCGGAGAAGGGGGCACTGAAGCTTTCTTT. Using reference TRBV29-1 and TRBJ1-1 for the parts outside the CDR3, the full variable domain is SAVISQKPSRDICQRGTSLTIQCQVDSQVTMMFWYRQQPGQSLTLIATANQGSEATYESGFVIDKFPISRPNLTFSTLTVSNMSPEDSSIYLCSGEGGTEAFFGQGTRLTVV.

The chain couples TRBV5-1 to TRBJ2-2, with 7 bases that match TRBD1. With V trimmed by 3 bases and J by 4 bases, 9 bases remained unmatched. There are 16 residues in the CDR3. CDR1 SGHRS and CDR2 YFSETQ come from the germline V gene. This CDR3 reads CASSSTQGFGTGELFF. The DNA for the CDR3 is TGCGCCAGCAGCTCTACACAGGGGTTCGGCACCGGGGAGCTGTTTTTT. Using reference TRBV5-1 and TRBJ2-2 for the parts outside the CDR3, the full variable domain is KAGVTQTPRYLIKTRGQQVTLSCSPISGHRSVSWYQQTPGQGLQFLFEYFSETQRNKGNFPGRFSGRQFSNSRSEMNVSTLELGDSALYLCASSSTQGFGTGELFFGEGSRLTVL.

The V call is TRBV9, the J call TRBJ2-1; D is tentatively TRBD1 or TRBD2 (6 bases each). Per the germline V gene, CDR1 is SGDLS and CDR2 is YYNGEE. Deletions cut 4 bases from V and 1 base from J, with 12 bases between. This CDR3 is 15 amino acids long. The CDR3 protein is CASSPKGGSYNEQFF. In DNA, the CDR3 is TGTGCCAGCAGCCCTAAGGGGGGTTCCTACAATGAGCAGTTCTTC.

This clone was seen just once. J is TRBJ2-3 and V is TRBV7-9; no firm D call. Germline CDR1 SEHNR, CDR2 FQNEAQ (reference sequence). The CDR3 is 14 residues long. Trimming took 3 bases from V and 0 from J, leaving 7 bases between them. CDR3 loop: CASSFRVSTDTQYF. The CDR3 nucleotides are TGTGCCAGCAGCTTCCGGGTCAGCACAGATACGCAGTATTTT.

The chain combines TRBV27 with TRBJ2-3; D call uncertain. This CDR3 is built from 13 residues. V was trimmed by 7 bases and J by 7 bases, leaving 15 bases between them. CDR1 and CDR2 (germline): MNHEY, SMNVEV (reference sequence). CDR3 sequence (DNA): TGTGCCAGCACCGACAATTCCCCATATACGCAGTATTTT. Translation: CASTDNSPYTQYF.

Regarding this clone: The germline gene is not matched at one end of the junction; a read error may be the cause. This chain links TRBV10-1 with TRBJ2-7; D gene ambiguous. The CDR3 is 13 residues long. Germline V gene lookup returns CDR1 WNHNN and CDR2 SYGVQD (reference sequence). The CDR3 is CASSPTKDPVSGF. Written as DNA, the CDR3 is TGCGCCAGCAGTCCTACTAAGGATCCTGTCAGTGGCTTC.

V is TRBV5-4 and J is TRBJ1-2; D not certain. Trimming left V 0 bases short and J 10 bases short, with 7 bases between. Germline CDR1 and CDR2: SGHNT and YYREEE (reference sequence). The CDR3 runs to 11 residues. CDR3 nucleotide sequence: TGTGCCAGCAGCTTGGGGAGAATCTACACCTTC. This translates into CASSLGRIYTF.

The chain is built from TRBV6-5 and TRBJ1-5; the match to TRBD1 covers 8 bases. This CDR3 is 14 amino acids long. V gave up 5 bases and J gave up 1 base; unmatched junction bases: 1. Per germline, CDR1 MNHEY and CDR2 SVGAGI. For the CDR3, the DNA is TGTGCCAGCAGTCCAGGGGGCAGCAATCAGCCCCAGCATTTT. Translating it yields CASSPGGSNQPQHF.

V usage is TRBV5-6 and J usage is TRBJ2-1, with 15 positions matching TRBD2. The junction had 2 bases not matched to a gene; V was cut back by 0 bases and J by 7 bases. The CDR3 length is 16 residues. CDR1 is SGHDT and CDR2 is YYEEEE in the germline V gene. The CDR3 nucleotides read TGTGCCAGCAGCTTGGCCGGGACTAGCGGGAGGAATGAGCAGTTCTTC. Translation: CASSLAGTSGRNEQFF.

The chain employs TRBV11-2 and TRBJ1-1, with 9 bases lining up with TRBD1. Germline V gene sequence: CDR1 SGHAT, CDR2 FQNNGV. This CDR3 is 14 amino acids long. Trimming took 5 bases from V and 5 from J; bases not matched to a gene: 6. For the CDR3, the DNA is TGTGCCAGCAGCGAAAACAGGGGGCTGACTGAAGCTTTCTTT. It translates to CASSENRGLTEAFF.

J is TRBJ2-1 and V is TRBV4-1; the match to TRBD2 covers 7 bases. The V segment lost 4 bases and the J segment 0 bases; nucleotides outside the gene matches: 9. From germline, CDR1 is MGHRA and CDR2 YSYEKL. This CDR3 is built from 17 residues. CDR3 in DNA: TGCGCCAGCAGCCCATCCGACGGGAGGAGCTCCTACAATGAGCAGTTCTTC. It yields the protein CASSPSDGRSSYNEQFF.

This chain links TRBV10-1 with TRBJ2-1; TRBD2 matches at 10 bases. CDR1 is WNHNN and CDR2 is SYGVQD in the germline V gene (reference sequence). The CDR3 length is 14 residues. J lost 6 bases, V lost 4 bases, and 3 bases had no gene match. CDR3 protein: CASSGTSGPNEQFF. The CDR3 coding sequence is TGCGCCAGCAGTGGGACTAGCGGACCCAATGAGCAGTTCTTC.

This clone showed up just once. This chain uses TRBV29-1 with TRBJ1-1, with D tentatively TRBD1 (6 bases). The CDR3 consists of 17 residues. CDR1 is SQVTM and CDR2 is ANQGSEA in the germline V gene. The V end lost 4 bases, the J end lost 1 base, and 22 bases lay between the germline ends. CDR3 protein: CSVGVALRGPANTEAFF. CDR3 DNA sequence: TGCAGCGTTGGGGTGGCTCTTCGGGGGCCCGCGAACACTGAAGCTTTCTTT.

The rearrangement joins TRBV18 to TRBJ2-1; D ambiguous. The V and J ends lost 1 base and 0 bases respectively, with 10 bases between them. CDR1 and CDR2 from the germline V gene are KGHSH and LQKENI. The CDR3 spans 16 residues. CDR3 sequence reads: CASSPRSQSSYNEQFF. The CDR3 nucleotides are TGTGCCAGCTCACCACGATCGCAGAGCTCCTACAATGAGCAGTTCTTC.

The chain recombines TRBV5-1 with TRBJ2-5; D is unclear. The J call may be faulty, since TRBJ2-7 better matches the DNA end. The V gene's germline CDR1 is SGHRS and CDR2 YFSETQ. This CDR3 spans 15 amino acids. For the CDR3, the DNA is TGCGCCAGCAGCTTGGGCCACCATAGCTCCTACGAGCAGTACTTC. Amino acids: CASSLGHHSSYEQYF.

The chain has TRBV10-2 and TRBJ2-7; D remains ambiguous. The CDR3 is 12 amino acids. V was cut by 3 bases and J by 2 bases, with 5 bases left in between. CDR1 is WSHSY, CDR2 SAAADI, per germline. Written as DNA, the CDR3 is TGCGCCAGCAGTGACGTAGCCTACGAGCAGTACTTC. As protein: CASSDVAYEQYF.

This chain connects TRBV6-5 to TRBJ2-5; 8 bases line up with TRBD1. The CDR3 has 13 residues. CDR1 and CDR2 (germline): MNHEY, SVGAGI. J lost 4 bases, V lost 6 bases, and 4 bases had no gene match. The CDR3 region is CASSRQGLETQYF. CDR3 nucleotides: TGTGCCAGCAGCCGACAGGGGCTAGAGACCCAGTACTTC.

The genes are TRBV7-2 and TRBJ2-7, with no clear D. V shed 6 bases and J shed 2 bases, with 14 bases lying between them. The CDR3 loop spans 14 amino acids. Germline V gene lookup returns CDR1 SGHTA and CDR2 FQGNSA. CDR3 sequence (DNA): TGTGCCAGCAGTCCATGGGCAGGCCCCTACGAGCAGTACTTC. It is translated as CASSPWAGPYEQYF.

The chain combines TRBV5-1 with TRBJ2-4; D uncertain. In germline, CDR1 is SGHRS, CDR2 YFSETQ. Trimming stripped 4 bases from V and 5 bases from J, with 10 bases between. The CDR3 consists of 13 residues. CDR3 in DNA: TGCGCCAGCAGCCATATCACAGAAAACATTCAGTACTTC. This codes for CASSHITENIQYF.

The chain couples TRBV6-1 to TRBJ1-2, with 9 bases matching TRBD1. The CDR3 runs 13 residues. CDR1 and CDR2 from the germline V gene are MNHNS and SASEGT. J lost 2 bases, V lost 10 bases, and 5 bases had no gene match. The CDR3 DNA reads TGTGCCATCTGGACAGGGGTAAACTATGGCTACACCTTC. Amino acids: CAIWTGVNYGYTF.